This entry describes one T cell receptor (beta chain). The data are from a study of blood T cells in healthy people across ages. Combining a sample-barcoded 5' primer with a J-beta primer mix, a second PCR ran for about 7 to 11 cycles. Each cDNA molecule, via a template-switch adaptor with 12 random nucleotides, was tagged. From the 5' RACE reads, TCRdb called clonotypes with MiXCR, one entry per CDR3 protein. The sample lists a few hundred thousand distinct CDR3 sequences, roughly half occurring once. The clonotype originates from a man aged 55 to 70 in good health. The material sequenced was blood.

The CDR3 bases are TGCGCCAGCAGCTGGACTAGCGGGAGCAAAAACGAGCAGTACTTC. Protein sequence: CASSWTSGSKNEQYF. The V call is TRBV5-1, the J call TRBJ2-5; 13 bases are shared with TRBD2. The assigned J gene may be wrong: the sequence end matches TRBJ2-7 better. The CDR3 totals 15 residues. The germline gives CDR1 SGHRS, CDR2 YFSETQ.